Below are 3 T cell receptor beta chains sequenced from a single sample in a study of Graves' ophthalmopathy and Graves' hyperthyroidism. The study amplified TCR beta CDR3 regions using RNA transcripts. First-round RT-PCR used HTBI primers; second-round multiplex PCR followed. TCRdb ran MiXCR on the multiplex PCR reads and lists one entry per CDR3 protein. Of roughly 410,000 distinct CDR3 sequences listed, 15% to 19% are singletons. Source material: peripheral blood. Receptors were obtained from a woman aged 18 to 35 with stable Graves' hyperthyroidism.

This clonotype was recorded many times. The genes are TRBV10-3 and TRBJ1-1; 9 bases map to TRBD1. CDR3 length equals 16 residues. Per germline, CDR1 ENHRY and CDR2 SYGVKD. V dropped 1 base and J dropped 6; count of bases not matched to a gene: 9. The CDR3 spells CAISEFAGTGFSEAFF. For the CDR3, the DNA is TGTGCCATCAGTGAGTTCGCCGGGACAGGGTTCTCTGAAGCTTTCTTT.

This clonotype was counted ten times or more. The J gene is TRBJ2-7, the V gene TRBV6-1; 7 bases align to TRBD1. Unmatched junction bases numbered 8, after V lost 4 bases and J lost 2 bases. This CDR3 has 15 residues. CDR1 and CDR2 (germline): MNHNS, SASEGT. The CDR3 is CASSVAPGQPYEQYF. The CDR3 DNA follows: TGTGCCAGCAGTGTGGCCCCGGGACAGCCCTACGAGCAGTACTTC.

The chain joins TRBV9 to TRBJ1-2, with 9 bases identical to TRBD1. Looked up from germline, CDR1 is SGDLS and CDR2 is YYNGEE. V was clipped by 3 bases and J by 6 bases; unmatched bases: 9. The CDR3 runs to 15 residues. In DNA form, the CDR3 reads TGTGCCAGCAGCGACGGGACAGGGTCTGTGGATGGCTACACCTTC. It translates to CASSDGTGSVDGYTF. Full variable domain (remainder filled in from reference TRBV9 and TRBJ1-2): DSGVTQTPKHLITATGQRVTLRCSPRSGDLSVYWYQQSLDQGLQFLIQYYNGEERAKGNILERFSAQQFPDLHSELNLSSLELGDSALYFCASSDGTGSVDGYTFGSGTRLTVV.